The rows below give T cell receptor beta chains drawn from one sample of a study of Graves' ophthalmopathy and Graves' hyperthyroidism. TCRdb fed the multiplex PCR reads into MiXCR, producing one record per CDR3 protein. The table lists around 1,000,000 distinct CDR3 sequences, about 35% of them singletons. Sample: peripheral blood or thyroid tissue (not recorded which). These receptors were collected from an adult man with Graves' hyperthyroidism. The CDR3 runs from the conserved cysteine through the conserved F or W. A D gene is named only where the DNA matches it firmly. The size entry is marked missing in some rows and otherwise reads once, few, many or a size class.

15	TRBV7-9	many	TRBJ1-4	NA	TGTGCCAGCAGCCCCCCCCGGGGAGTGTCTGAAAAACTGTTTTTT	CASSPPRGVSEKLFF
17	TRBV10-3	NA	TRBJ2-7	NA	TGTGCCTACAGGGCGCGACCAGGGAAGACCGTCTTACACGAGCAGTACTTC	CAYRARPGKTVLHEQYF
13	TRBV6-1	many	TRBJ1-2	NA	TGTGCCAGCAGTGATCTAGACAACTATGGCTACACCTTC	CASSDLDNYGYTF
20	TRBV15	NA	TRBJ2-5	NA	TGTGCCACCAGCAGCTTAATCTTGGGGCGGTTGGGACATGTACGGGAGACCCAGTACTTC	CATSSLILGRLGHVRETQYF
10	TRBV11-2	NA	TRBJ2-7	NA	TGTGCCAGCAGCTGGTCCGAGCAGTACTTC	CASSWSEQYF
15	TRBV13	NA	TRBJ2-7	TRBD2	TGTGCCAGCAGCTTACACCTAGCGGTATCCTACGAGCAGTACTTC	CASSLHLAVSYEQYF
13	TRBV29-1	NA	TRBJ2-1	TRBD2	TGCAGCGTTGCTTGGAGCTCGGGAGGGCAGCAGTTCTTC	CSVAWSSGGQQFF
16	TRBV5-6	few	TRBJ1-3	TRBD1	TGTGCCAGCAGCTTATTGACAGGGAGCTCTGGAAACACTATATATTTT	CASSLLTGSSGNTIYF
12	TRBV7-7	many	TRBJ2-2	NA	TGTGCCAGCGAAGGGCGGACCGGGGAGCTGTTTTTT	CASEGRTGELFF
16	TRBV6-5	few	TRBJ2-2	NA	TGTGCCAGCAGTTACTCCACAGGGTCGAACACCGGGGAGCTGTTTTTT	CASSYSTGSNTGELFF
16	TRBV2	NA	TRBJ1-5	NA	TGTGCCAGCAGTTCCTCCAGGGGTGACGGCAATCAGCCCCAGCATTTT	CASSSSRGDGNQPQHF
13	TRBV7-6	NA	TRBJ1-2	TRBD1	TGTGCCAGCAGCAGGACAGGTCGGGATGGCTACACCTTC	CASSRTGRDGYTF
13	TRBV25-1	few	TRBJ1-2	TRBD1	TGTGCCAGCAGCAAGGGACAGACTACTGGCTACACCTTC	CASSKGQTTGYTF
14	TRBV19	NA	TRBJ2-7	NA	TGTGCCAGTAGTATTGGGGGACTGGACTACGAGCAGTACTTC	CASSIGGLDYEQYF
14	TRBV6-6	NA	TRBJ2-7	TRBD2	TGTGCCACCAACCGCGGGCTAGCGGGAGACGAGCAGTACTTC	CATNRGLAGDEQYF
13	TRBV29-1	few	TRBJ2-3	TRBD2	TGCAGCGTGACCCCGGGGGGTAAGGATACGCAGTATTTT	CSVTPGGKDTQYF
16	TRBV15	many	TRBJ2-2	NA	TGTGCCACCATCCCGGACAGTCTTTCGAACACCGGGGAGCTGTTTTTT	CATIPDSLSNTGELFF
14	TRBV7-9	NA	TRBJ2-7	NA	TGTGCCAGCAGTTACCCCGTTACCCCCTACGAGCAGTACTTC	CASSYPVTPYEQYF
14	TRBV10-2	few	TRBJ1-6	NA	TGCGCCAGCAGTGAGCCGGACACGAATTCACCCCTCCACTTT	CASSEPDTNSPLHF
17	TRBV7-9	NA	TRBJ2-7	NA	TGTGCCAGCAGTCGGTCGTCTATAGCAGGCCGAATTTCGGGGCAGTACTTC	CASSRSSIAGRISGQYF